A single sample gave rise to the 13 T cell receptor beta chains below, sequenced in a study of circulating and synovial CD4+ cells in juvenile arthritis. Clones were read by immunoSEQ multiplex PCR, and TCRdb kept only the in-frame ones, dropping some. The data contain about 35,000 clones, 90% to 95% of them singletons. Sequencing was done on a sample of CD4+ T cells from blood. These receptors all come from a human donor with juvenile idiopathic arthritis.

V gene TRBV5-4 combines with J gene TRBJ2-3; D remains ambiguous. Germline V CDR1 and CDR2: SGHNT, YYREEE (reference sequence). CDR3 length: 14 amino acids. Trimming pared 4 bases from V and 3 bases from J, leaving 12 bases between. The CDR3 DNA is TGTGCCAGCAGCCCCGGAGAATATACAGATACGCAGTATTTT. It specifies CASSPGEYTDTQYF.

The CDR3 protein is CASSYPKPGGEGPTYGYTF. CDR3 in DNA: TGTGCCAGCAGTTACCCGAAACCAGGGGGTGAAGGGCCTACCTATGGCTACACCTTC. The chain employs TRBV6-7 and TRBJ1-2; 7 nucleotides line up with TRBD1. TRBV6-7 is identified as an open reading frame with a role that is uncertain. V was clipped by 2 bases and J by 4 bases; unmatched bases: 19. This CDR3 has 19 residues.

This rearrangement joins TRBV5-5 to TRBJ1-2; the match to TRBD1 covers 8 bases. V shed 4 bases, J shed 5 bases, and the junction held 13 bases outside the gene matches. CDR1 and CDR2 (germline): SGHKS, YYEKEE (reference sequence). The CDR3 covers 16 residues. The CDR3 DNA reads as TGTGCCAGCAGCGGCGGACAGGGACGCCAGTATTATGGCTACACCTTC. It translates to CASSGGQGRQYYGYTF. Full variable domain (rest looked up from reference TRBV5-5 and TRBJ1-2): DAGVTQSPTHLIKTRGQQVTLRCSPISGHKSVSWYQQVLGQGPQFIFQYYEKEERGRGNFPDRFSARQFPNYSSELNVNALLLGDSALYLCASSGGQGRQYYGYTFGSGTRLTVV.

The J gene is TRBJ2-1, the V gene TRBV7-2, with 10 bases lining up with TRBD2. V dropped 4 bases and J dropped 3; count of bases not matched to a gene: 3. CDR1 SGHTA and CDR2 FQGNSA come from the germline V gene. The CDR3 loop spans 15 amino acids. The CDR3 coding sequence is TGTGCCAGCAGCTGGACTAGCGGCTACTACAATGAGCAGTTCTTC. Amino acids: CASSWTSGYYNEQFF.

This clone has only a few counts. The genes are TRBV7-9 and TRBJ1-1, with 8 positions matching TRBD1. V gave up 6 bases and J gave up 8 bases; unmatched junction bases: 11. Germline V lookup: CDR1 SEHNR, CDR2 FQNEAQ (reference sequence). This CDR3 comprises 14 residues. In DNA, the CDR3 is TGTGCCAGCAGTTACGGCAGGGGGCTGGGCGAAGCTTTCTTT. It translates to CASSYGRGLGEAFF.

CDR3: CAWSGQGRGNQPQHF. In DNA, the CDR3 is TGTGCCTGGAGTGGACAGGGGCGGGGCAATCAGCCCCAGCATTTT. The V and J genes are TRBV30 and TRBJ1-5; TRBD1 aligns across 8 bases. The CDR3 runs to 15 residues. Losses at the gene ends were 1 base for V and 2 bases for J; bases not matched to a gene: 4. Per germline, CDR1 GTSNPN and CDR2 SVGIG (reference sequence). Together with reference TRBV30 and TRBJ1-5, the CDR3 gives the full variable domain: SQTIHQWPATLVQPVGSPLSLECTVEGTSNPNLYWYRQAAGRGLQLLFYSVGIGQISSEVPQNLSASRPQDRQFILSSKKLLLSDSGFYLCAWSGQGRGNQPQHFGDGTRLSIL.

V is TRBV9 and J is TRBJ1-1; D is undetermined. The CDR3 is made up of 14 amino acids. Germline assignment: CDR1 SGDLS and CDR2 YYNGEE. Trimming shortened V by 0 bases and J by 6 bases, and 12 bases separated the two germline ends. As DNA, the CDR3 is TGTGCCAGCAGCGTAGGAGGTGGTTTCGCTGAAGCTTTCTTT. Translation gives CASSVGGGFAEAFF.

The chain employs TRBV7-2 and TRBJ2-6, with 8 bases aligning to TRBD2. The CDR3 length is 18 residues. Germline loops: CDR1 SGHTA, CDR2 FQGNSA. Trimming cost V 0 bases and J 6 bases; bases outside gene matches: 10. In nucleotides, the CDR3 is TGTGCCAGCAGCTTAGCGGGACTAGTAAAGATAGCGGCCAACGTCCTGACTTTC. Its protein is CASSLAGLVKIAANVLTF.

The chain employs TRBV7-9 and TRBJ2-2; weak D call: TRBD2 (5 bases). The CDR3 is made up of 16 amino acids. V was cut by 0 bases and J by 2 bases, with 10 bases left in between. CDR1 is SEHNR and CDR2 is FQNEAQ in the germline V gene (reference sequence). The CDR3 protein is CASSLAPGLNTGELFF. The CDR3 DNA follows: TGTGCCAGCAGCTTAGCGCCTGGACTCAACACCGGGGAGCTGTTTTTT.

The chain joins TRBV7-2 to TRBJ2-5, with 12 bases identical to TRBD2. This CDR3 contains 15 residues. Germline assignment: CDR1 SGHTA and CDR2 FQGNSA. V was pared by 6 bases and J by 5 bases, with 7 bases of the junction left unmatched. The CDR3 protein is CASSPTSGGFETQYF. Written as DNA, the CDR3 is TGTGCCAGCAGTCCTACTAGCGGGGGGTTTGAGACCCAGTACTTC. Using reference TRBV7-2 and TRBJ2-5 for the parts outside the CDR3, the full variable domain is GAGVSQSPSNKVTEKGKDVELRCDPISGHTALYWYRQSLGQGLEFLIYFQGNSAPDKSGLPSDRFSAERTGGSVSTLTIQRTQQEDSAVYLCASSPTSGGFETQYFGPGTRLLVL.

The chain joins TRBV7-2 to TRBJ2-7; D may be TRBD1 (5 bases). Trimming took off 3 bases at V and 5 bases at J, with 14 bases between the two ends. The CDR3 has 14 amino acids. The germline V gene has CDR1 SGHTA and CDR2 FQGNSA. CDR3 residues: CASSLSSWGDEQYF. CDR3 in DNA: TGTGCCAGCAGCTTGAGCAGTTGGGGCGACGAGCAGTACTTC.

CDR3 residues: CASRQQGAIKDRGELFF. CDR3 DNA: TGTGCCAGCAGACAACAGGGGGCGATAAAAGATCGGGGGGAGCTGTTTTTT. This chain joins TRBV7-9 and TRBJ2-2; TRBD1 aligns across 9 bases. V gave up 6 bases and J gave up 8 bases; unmatched junction bases: 16. The CDR3 has 17 amino acids. CDR1 SEHNR and CDR2 FQNEAQ come from the germline V gene (reference sequence).

This chain uses TRBV7-2 with TRBJ2-7, with D possibly being TRBD1 (6 bases). The germline V gene encodes CDR1 SGHTA and CDR2 FQGNSA. This CDR3 has 13 residues. V was pared by 6 bases and J by 4 bases, with 13 bases between. This CDR3 reads CASSGTGWYEQYF. CDR3 DNA: TGTGCCAGCAGTGGTACAGGGTGGTACGAGCAGTACTTC.